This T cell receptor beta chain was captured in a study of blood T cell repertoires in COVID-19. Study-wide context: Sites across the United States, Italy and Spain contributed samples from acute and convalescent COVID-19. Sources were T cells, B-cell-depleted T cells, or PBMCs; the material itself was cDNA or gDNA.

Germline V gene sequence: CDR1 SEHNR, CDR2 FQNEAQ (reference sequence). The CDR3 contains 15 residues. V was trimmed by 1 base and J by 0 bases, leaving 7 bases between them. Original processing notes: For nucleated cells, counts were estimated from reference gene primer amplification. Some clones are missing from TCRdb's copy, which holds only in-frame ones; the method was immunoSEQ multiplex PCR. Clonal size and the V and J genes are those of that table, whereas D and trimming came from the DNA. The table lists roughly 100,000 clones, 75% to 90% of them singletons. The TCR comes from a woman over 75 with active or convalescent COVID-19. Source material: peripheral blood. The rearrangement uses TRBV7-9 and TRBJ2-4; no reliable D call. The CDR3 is CASSLGPLAKNIQYF. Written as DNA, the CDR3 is TGTGCCAGCAGCTTAGGTCCCCTAGCCAAAAACATTCAGTACTTC.